The 4 T cell receptor beta chains below all came from one sample that was sequenced in a study of control samples from healthy donors and cancer patients. Clones were read by immunoSEQ multiplex PCR, and TCRdb kept only the in-frame ones, dropping some. The data hold roughly 170,000 clones, with about 90% observed a single time. Sequencing used blood. The receptor set was obtained from a woman aged 25 to 39 in good health.

The rearrangement links TRBV9 to TRBJ2-1, with D unresolved. Germline V gene lookup returns CDR1 SGDLS and CDR2 YYNGEE. The germline V and J ends were trimmed by 2 bases and 0 bases, with 6 bases remaining between them. The CDR3 is 14 amino acids. The CDR3: CASSVSGSYNEQFF. In nucleotides, the CDR3 is TGTGCCAGCAGCGTCTCCGGCTCCTACAATGAGCAGTTCTTC.

The rearrangement links TRBV11-2 to TRBJ1-2, with D hard to call. The germline CDR1 and CDR2 sequences are SGHAT and FQNNGV. Trimming pared 5 bases from V and 0 bases from J, leaving 4 bases between. The CDR3 runs to 12 residues. The CDR3 DNA is TGTGCCAGCAGCAACACTAACTATGGCTACACCTTC. Amino acid sequence: CASSNTNYGYTF.

The rearrangement joins TRBV11-2 to TRBJ1-6; possibly TRBD1 for D (5 bases). Germline values: CDR1 SGHAT, CDR2 FQNNGV. Trimming left V 5 bases short and J 10 bases short, with 9 bases between. The CDR3 consists of 12 residues. The CDR3 DNA follows: TGTGCCAGCAGCGGGGCGGGCTCACCCCTCCACTTT. It translates to CASSGAGSPLHF.

The chain carries TRBV12-3 or TRBV12-4 and TRBJ2-3; tentatively, D is TRBD2 (6 bases). This CDR3 has 13 amino acids. V was trimmed by 10 bases and J by 0 bases, leaving 11 bases between them. The CDR3 sequence: CATGGSSTDTQYF. CDR3 bases: TGTGCCACCGGAGGGTCTAGCACAGATACGCAGTATTTT.